This T cell receptor beta chain was identified in a study of T cell changes during pregnancy in multiple sclerosis. The protocol was immunoSEQ multiplex PCR, while the TCRdb copy is restricted to in-frame clones and leaves out a portion. The profile shows more than 45,000 clones, over 80% of them singletons. The length of the CDR3 is 17 residues. Per germline, CDR1 MDHEN and CDR2 SYDVKM. The V and J ends lost 6 bases and 4 bases, in that order; junction bases with no gene match: 14. This clone occurred once. This receptor was obtained from a female donor with multiple sclerosis, enrolled in a pregnancy study. The sample in question was CD4+ T cells from peripheral blood mononuclear cells, obtained after pregnancy. The V gene is TRBV28, the J gene TRBJ1-3, with 8 bases lining up with TRBD1. Here the CDR3 reads CASRIYAGGAGGNTIYF. The CDR3, as DNA: TGTGCCAGCAGGATATACGCAGGGGGCGCAGGGGGAAACACCATATATTTT. The full variable domain, its missing parts supplied by reference TRBV28 and TRBJ1-3, is DVKVTQSSRYLVKRTGEKVFLECVQDMDHENMFWYRQDPGLGLRLIYFSYDVKMKEKGDIPEGYSVSREKKERFSLILESASTNQTSMYLCASRIYAGGAGGNTIYFGEGSWLTVV.